The entry that follows covers one TCR beta chain sequence. As yet, its antigen is unknown. The germline gives CDR1 SNHLY, CDR2 FYNNEI. The CDR3 runs 15 residues. The V gene end was trimmed by 6 bases and the J gene end by 2 bases; junction bases not matched to a gene: 4. The record originates from a study of cytomegalovirus exposure and HLA in healthy donors. PCR used 60 Vbeta primers and 13 Jbeta primers. Assay used: immunoSEQ multiplex PCR; TCRdb lists only in-frame clones, some missing. In the table there are nearly 70,000 clones, roughly four fifths of which are singletons. Study-level findings and limits: A later analysis found most CMV-associated TCR beta chains apparently HLA-restricted. It was only CMV serostatus that was available as immune exposure information.

The chain employs TRBV2 and TRBJ2-7; 13 nucleotides align to TRBD2. The source of this sequence is a woman aged 55-70 years in good health and CMV-seropositive. The sequencing sample was made of PBMCs. The DNA for the CDR3 is TGTGCCAGCAGCTACGGACTAGCGGGGGCCTACGAGCAGTACTTC. This sequence encodes CASSYGLAGAYEQYF.